This T cell receptor beta chain was obtained from a study of blood T cell repertoires in COVID-19. Looking at the study overall: The origin of the acute and convalescent COVID-19 samples was the United States, Italy and Spain. PBMCs, B-cell-depleted T cells, or T cells were the source of the cDNA or gDNA that made up the material.

Authors' processing steps: Amplification from reference gene primers served as the basis for estimated nucleated cell counts. Repertoires were generated with immunoSEQ multiplex PCR, while TCRdb's copy carries only in-frame clones and drops some. Clone size and V and J calls were adopted from that table, with D and trimming inferred from the DNA. Of roughly 79,000 clones listed, roughly 87% were seen once; the top ten hold 5% to 7.5%. The CDR3 has 16 residues. Germline values: CDR1 SGHTS, CDR2 YDEGEE. Trimming shortened V by 3 bases and J by 4 bases, and 19 bases separated the two germline ends. This chain joins TRBV5-8 and TRBJ1-2; D gene unclear. The receptor was derived from a woman aged 50 to 60 with acute or convalescent COVID-19. Sequenced sample: peripheral blood. The CDR3 here is CASSSPGVRGLYGYTF. For the CDR3, the DNA is TGTGCCAGCAGCTCCCCTGGAGTCCGAGGCCTCTATGGCTACACCTTC.